One and the same sample provided the 17 T cell receptor beta chains below, sequenced in a study of graft-versus-host responses after intestinal transplantation. Using immunoSEQ multiplex PCR, the repertoire was profiled, and TCRdb retains in-frame clones only, with some absent. The sample records 95,000 to 150,000 clones, approximately 95% being singletons. These TCRs are of unknown antigen specificity. The sequencing here drew on unstimulated CD8+ T cells sorted from spleen or lymph node cells, taken before intestinal transplant. Receptors originate from a human donor who received an intestinal transplant.

This rearrangement joins TRBV9 to TRBJ2-7, with D tentatively TRBD2 (5 bases). CDR1 is SGDLS and CDR2 is YYNGEE in the germline V gene. The CDR3 has 12 residues. The germline V and J ends were trimmed by 4 bases and 0 bases, with 5 bases remaining between them. The CDR3 coding sequence is TGTGCCAGCAGCCGGGACTCCTACGAGCAGTACTTC. Its translation: CASSRDSYEQYF.

The chain links TRBV5-1 to TRBJ2-7; D uncertain. Deletions cut 1 base from V and 3 bases from J, with 20 bases between. The CDR3 sequence is 17 residues long. Looked up from germline, CDR1 is SGHRS and CDR2 is YFSETQ. CDR3 sequence (DNA): TGCGCCAGCAGCTTGCGGGCACTACCTCTACTACACTACGAGCAGTACTTC. Translating gives CASSLRALPLLHYEQYF.

V is TRBV11-2 and J is TRBJ2-2, with D unresolved. The length of the CDR3 is 11 residues. V was cut by 3 bases and J by 6 bases, with 2 bases left in between. The germline V gene has CDR1 SGHAT and CDR2 FQNNGV. CDR3 DNA: TGTGCCAGCAGCTTGGCCGGGGAGCTGTTTTTT. Translating gives CASSLAGELFF.

V and J are TRBV27 and TRBJ1-5; D not resolved. The V end was cut by 4 bases, the J end by 9 bases, with 13 bases between. The CDR3 covers 13 residues. Germline lookup yields CDR1 MNHEY and CDR2 SMNVEV (reference sequence). The CDR3 loop reads CASSYRVRSPQHF. The DNA for the CDR3 is TGTGCCAGCAGTTATAGGGTAAGGTCGCCCCAGCATTTT.

The chain's CDR3 is CASSPVAGGGTEAFF. In nucleotides, the CDR3 is TGCGCCAGCAGCCCCGTGGCAGGGGGAGGCACTGAAGCTTTCTTT. The chain carries TRBV4-1 and TRBJ1-1, with 7 bases identical to TRBD1. Per germline, CDR1 MGHRA and CDR2 YSYEKL. CDR3 length: 15 residues. J gave up 4 bases and V 4 bases, and 9 bases lay outside the gene matches.

CDR3: CASSPGGSAYEQYF. The CDR3 coding sequence is TGTGCCAGCAGCCCCGGAGGATCCGCCTACGAGCAGTACTTC. The chain combines TRBV5-5 with TRBJ2-7, with D tentatively TRBD2 (5 bases). The CDR3 covers 14 residues. The V gene lost 4 bases and the J gene lost 2 bases, with 13 bases spanning the gap. Germline CDR1 reads SGHKS; CDR2 reads YYEKEE (reference sequence). Using reference TRBV5-5 and TRBJ2-7 for the parts outside the CDR3, the full variable domain is DAGVTQSPTHLIKTRGQQVTLRCSPISGHKSVSWYQQVLGQGPQFIFQYYEKEERGRGNFPDRFSARQFPNYSSELNVNALLLGDSALYLCASSPGGSAYEQYFGPGTRLTVT.

The chain joins TRBV27 to TRBJ1-2, with 7 bases lining up with TRBD1. Unmatched junction bases numbered 6, after V lost 5 bases and J lost 3 bases. CDR3 length equals 14 residues. Germline V gene lookup returns CDR1 MNHEY and CDR2 SMNVEV (reference sequence). In DNA, the CDR3 is TGTGCCAGCAGTCCTTACAGGGGTGACTATGGCTACACCTTC. Translated, it gives CASSPYRGDYGYTF.

The gene calls are TRBV27 and TRBJ2-2; 12 bases fit TRBD2. The germline CDR1 and CDR2 sequences are MNHEY and SMNVEV (reference sequence). This CDR3 has 15 residues. The V segment lost 3 bases and the J segment 4 bases; nucleotides outside the gene matches: 0. DNA of the CDR3: TGTGCCAGCAGTTTGACTAGCGGGAGCACCGGGGAGCTGTTTTTT. It yields the protein CASSLTSGSTGELFF.

The J gene is TRBJ2-5, the V gene TRBV15; tentatively, D is TRBD1 (6 bases). The V gene's germline CDR1 is LNHNV and CDR2 YYDKDF (reference sequence). The CDR3 contains 16 residues. V was clipped by 2 bases and J by 5 bases, with 18 bases between them. The CDR3 nucleotides are TGTGCCACCAGCAGACCAGGTGGGGGCTCAACGGAGACCCAGTACTTC. As protein: CATSRPGGGSTETQYF.

This chain connects TRBV6-4 to TRBJ1-1, with 7 bases fitting TRBD1. Germline V gene data show CDR1 as MRHNA and CDR2 as SNTAGT. The CDR3 spans 18 residues. V dropped 8 bases and J dropped 1; count of bases not matched to a gene: 19. CDR3 coding DNA: TGTGCCAGCGGAGTGGGCGGAAACGTAAGACAGGGGAACACTGAAGCTTTCTTT. It is translated as CASGVGGNVRQGNTEAFF.

This clone was seen once. The V and J genes are TRBV6-5 and TRBJ2-5; D ambiguous. The J call is doubtful: the DNA matches TRBJ2-7 better. Germline V lookup: CDR1 MNHEY, CDR2 SVGAGI. This CDR3 comprises 12 residues. This CDR3 reads CASRTNSYEQYF. The DNA of the CDR3 is TGTGCCAGCAGAACTAACTCCTACGAGCAGTACTTC.

The CDR3 loop reads CASSREPSGSSYEQYF. The CDR3 bases are TGTGCCAGCAGCCGCGAACCTAGCGGGAGCTCCTACGAGCAGTACTTC. V and J are TRBV27 and TRBJ2-7, with 10 bases fitting TRBD2. The germline V gene has CDR1 MNHEY and CDR2 SMNVEV (reference sequence). The V gene end was trimmed by 6 bases and the J gene end by 0 bases; junction bases not matched to a gene: 8. The CDR3 is made up of 16 amino acids.

J is TRBJ2-1 and V is TRBV15, with 7 bases lining up with TRBD2. The V segment lost 9 bases and the J segment 4 bases; nucleotides outside the gene matches: 6. Germline V gene lookup returns CDR1 LNHNV and CDR2 YYDKDF (reference sequence). This CDR3 contains 13 residues. The CDR3 bases are TGTGCCACGACTAGCAAACTTTACAATGAGCAGTTCTTC. Residues: CATTSKLYNEQFF.

The V call is TRBV30, the J call TRBJ1-1; D gene ambiguous. Germline CDR1 reads GTSNPN; CDR2 reads SVGIG (reference sequence). With 0 bases removed from V and 3 bases from J, the gap between germline ends came to 8 bases. The CDR3 is made up of 13 amino acids. Here the CDR3 DNA reads TGTGCCTGGAGTGTAGCAGGTTACACTGAAGCTTTCTTT. It encodes CAWSVAGYTEAFF.

V and J are TRBV6-6 and TRBJ2-3; D remains ambiguous. The V gene lost 5 bases and the J gene lost 6 bases, with 15 bases spanning the gap. This CDR3 has 14 residues. Germline V lookup: CDR1 MNHNY, CDR2 SVGAGI (reference sequence). The CDR3, as DNA: TGTGCCAGCAGTACGACCGGTCCCGGGGATACGCAGTATTTT. This gives the protein CASSTTGPGDTQYF.

The chain has TRBV15 and TRBJ1-2, with 10 bases that match TRBD1. The germline V gene has CDR1 LNHNV and CDR2 YYDKDF (reference sequence). The J segment lost 4 bases and the V segment lost 3 bases, leaving 11 bases of the junction unmatched. The CDR3 contains 17 residues. CDR3 coding DNA: TGTGCCACCAGCAGGGCGACGACAGGGGGCATAGGCTATGGCTACACCTTC. Amino acid sequence: CATSRATTGGIGYGYTF.

The V gene is TRBV27, the J gene TRBJ2-7; D gene ambiguous. Germline V lookup: CDR1 MNHEY, CDR2 SMNVEV (reference sequence). The V end lost 0 bases, the J end lost 0 bases, and 9 bases lay between the germline ends. The CDR3 totals 15 residues. The CDR3 is CASSLSFAVSYEQYF. CDR3 nucleotides: TGTGCCAGCAGTTTATCTTTCGCGGTCTCCTACGAGCAGTACTTC.